This TCR beta chain was profiled in a study of blood T cell repertoires in COVID-19. Study summary: Material from acute and convalescent COVID-19 was sourced from the United States, Italy and Spain. In each case, the material was cDNA or gDNA derived from T cells, B-cell-depleted T cells, or PBMCs.

Per the authors' pipeline: Reference gene primer amplification gave nucleated cell count estimates. Some clones are missing from TCRdb's copy, which holds only in-frame ones; the method was immunoSEQ multiplex PCR. The V and J calls and clone size were taken over from that table, and D and trimming were inferred from the DNA. The data show under 300,000 clones, with about 90% seen just once and roughly 0.89% held by the top ten. The V gene's germline CDR1 is LGHDT and CDR2 YNNKEL (reference sequence). The CDR3 sequence is 17 residues long. The V gene end was trimmed by 0 bases and the J gene end by 0 bases; junction bases not matched to a gene: 6. Seattle patients were enrolled while actively infected and followed longitudinally.

The receptor comes from a man aged 25-45 years with COVID-19, enrolled during active disease. The V call is TRBV3-1 (or the pseudogene TRBV3-2), the J call TRBJ2-3, with TRBD2 matching over 7 bases. Sequencing was carried out using peripheral blood. The CDR3 reads CASSQEPSGASTDTQYF. The CDR3, as DNA: TGTGCCAGCAGCCAAGAGCCCAGCGGGGCAAGCACAGATACGCAGTATTTT.